A single sample gave rise to the 7 T cell receptor beta chains below, sequenced in a study of cytomegalovirus exposure and HLA in healthy donors. Use of 60 Vbeta and 13 Jbeta primers characterized the PCR. Assay: immunoSEQ multiplex PCR; the TCRdb copy retains only in-frame clones and omits some. The repertoire holds 120,000 to 150,000 clones, 75% to 85% seen once, with 3.1% in the top ten. Sequencing used PBMCs. These receptors all come from a female donor in good health and CMV-seronegative.

A few counts support this clone. This sequence joins TRBV5-8 and TRBJ1-5, with D tentatively TRBD1 (6 bases). The CDR3 contains 15 residues. Germline CDR1 and CDR2: SGHTS and YDEGEE. Trimming shortened V by 0 bases and J by 6 bases, and 13 bases separated the two germline ends. CDR3: CASSLAAGEFQPQHF. CDR3 DNA: TGTGCCAGCAGCTTGGCGGCAGGGGAGTTTCAGCCCCAGCATTTT.

The rearrangement uses TRBV30 and TRBJ1-2; D perhaps matches TRBD1 (5 bases). The germline CDR1 and CDR2 sequences are GTSNPN and SVGIG (reference sequence). The V and J ends lost 5 bases and 4 bases respectively, with 14 bases between them. CDR3 length equals 13 residues. The CDR3 region has the DNA TGTGCCTGGTGCCAACAGGAAAGCTATGGCTACACCTTC. Translation: CAWCQQESYGYTF.

The chain couples TRBV27 to TRBJ1-4; TRBD1 is a possible D gene (5 bases). From germline, CDR1 is MNHEY and CDR2 SMNVEV (reference sequence). The V end lost 5 bases, the J end lost 4 bases, and 17 bases lay between the germline ends. The CDR3 has 16 amino acids. The CDR3 loop reads CASSRTRNSHNEKLFF. The CDR3 DNA reads as TGTGCCAGCAGTAGGACACGAAATTCTCATAATGAAAAACTGTTTTTT.

As concerns this clone: The same CDR3 also results from other DNA sequences found in this sample. The CDR3 region has the DNA TGTGCCAGCAGCGTTGGAGGACGGGACACTGAAGCTTTCTTT. Its protein product is CASSVGGRDTEAFF. The rearrangement links TRBV9 to TRBJ1-1; no clear D. Germline assignment: CDR1 SGDLS and CDR2 YYNGEE. The CDR3 sequence is 14 residues long. V was clipped by 2 bases and J by 3 bases, with 11 bases between them.

V usage is TRBV11-2 and J usage is TRBJ2-5; D might be TRBD2 (6 bases). Trimming removed 1 base from V and 4 bases from J, with 10 bases in between. CDR3 length: 14 residues. Germline V gives CDR1 SGHAT, CDR2 FQNNGV. The CDR3 region is CASSLGRRGETQYF. The CDR3 bases are TGTGCCAGCAGCTTAGGTCGGCGGGGAGAGACCCAGTACTTC.

The chain couples TRBV5-1 to TRBJ2-7; 11 positions agree with TRBD1. The trim removed 0 bases at V and 5 bases at J, leaving 4 bases unmatched. The germline V gene has CDR1 SGHRS and CDR2 YFSETQ. CDR3 size: 15 residues. The CDR3 here is CASSLEDRGLDEQYF. In DNA form, the CDR3 reads TGCGCCAGCAGCTTGGAGGACAGGGGGCTTGACGAGCAGTACTTC.

The chain combines TRBV5-4 with TRBJ2-6, with 9 bases identical to TRBD2. CDR3 length: 19 amino acids. V dropped 4 bases and J dropped 0; count of bases not matched to a gene: 11. Germline CDR1 SGHNT, CDR2 YYREEE (reference sequence). DNA of the CDR3: TGTGCCAGCAGCCCCCCTTTAAGCGGGGGGCTCTCTGGGGCCAACGTCCTGACTTTC. Its translation: CASSPPLSGGLSGANVLTF.